One sample yielded the 13 T cell receptor beta chains listed below, sequenced in a study of shared T cell receptors in the human thymus (dated by TCRdb to the early 2020s). Library preparation used the immunoSEQ multiplex PCR assay. TCRdb carries this immuneACCESS record with in-frame sequences only. Its versions omit some clonotypes, under half of them owing to an unresolved V gene in the studies checked, with the rest unexplained. Across this sample there are about 610,000 clones, with 70% to 90% seen only once. The leading ten clones occupy 0.008% to 0.011% of the sample. These data were likewise used in another study, on human thymus T cells.

The specimen sequenced was thymocytes. The origin of the receptors is a boy under three years old with a congenital heart defect. Donor details come from another sample of the same person, matched by shared clones.

The CDR3 coding sequence is TGTGCCAGCAGCCCCTTTAGACAGGACGCGGGCACCGGGGAGCTGTTTTTT. Protein product: CASSPFRQDAGTGELFF. The J gene is TRBJ2-2, the V gene TRBV5-4; perhaps TRBD1 as D (6 bases). With 4 bases removed from V and 4 bases from J, the gap between germline ends came to 20 bases. The CDR3 runs 17 residues. The germline gives CDR1 SGHNT, CDR2 YYREEE (reference sequence).

The chain couples TRBV11-3 to TRBJ1-2, with unresolved D. In germline, CDR1 is SGHNT, CDR2 YENEEA. The CDR3 has 15 amino acids. The ends were cut back, 5 bases at V and 4 bases at J, with 17 bases in the middle. CDR3 sequence (DNA): TGTGCCAGCAGCCCCCCCACCGGTTTCCCCTATGGCTACACCTTC. Amino acids: CASSPPTGFPYGYTF.

This clone was counted a single time. This chain uses TRBV5-6 with TRBJ2-2, with D perhaps TRBD1 (6 bases). Germline V gives CDR1 SGHDT, CDR2 YYEEEE. V lost 4 bases and J lost 6, with 16 bases in between. The CDR3 sequence is 15 residues long. This CDR3 reads CASSLFYRVAGELFF. CDR3 coding DNA: TGTGCCAGCAGCCTCTTCTACAGGGTGGCCGGGGAGCTGTTTTTT.

The CDR3 bases are TGTGCCAGCAGTGAAGCGGGAGGTGAGGGTGAGCAGTTCTTC. Protein: CASSEAGGEGEQFF. This chain connects TRBV6-1 to TRBJ2-1; weak D call: TRBD2 (6 bases). V was pared by 0 bases and J by 9 bases, with 12 bases between. This CDR3 is built from 14 residues. In germline, CDR1 is MNHNS, CDR2 SASEGT.

This chain uses TRBV4-1 with TRBJ2-1, with D possibly TRBD1 on 6 matching bases. The germline V and J ends were trimmed by 4 bases and 1 base, with 20 bases remaining between them. The CDR3 contains 18 residues. Germline-derived CDR1 and CDR2 are MGHRA and YSYEKL. This CDR3 reads CASSREWGGQGSYNEQFF. The CDR3 region has the DNA TGCGCCAGCAGCCGCGAGTGGGGTGGTCAGGGGTCCTACAATGAGCAGTTCTTC.

This chain links TRBV19 with TRBJ2-4, with 9 bases fitting TRBD1. With V trimmed by 4 bases and J by 1 base, 14 bases remained unmatched. The germline V gene encodes CDR1 LNHDA and CDR2 SQIVND (reference sequence). The CDR3 extends over 19 amino acids. CDR3 in DNA: TGTGCCAGTAGTAGGATACAGGGGGCGCTTCCCCGCGCCAAAAACATTCAGTACTTC. Its protein product is CASSRIQGALPRAKNIQYF.

The chain is built from TRBV7-2 and TRBJ2-1; 8 positions agree with TRBD1. This CDR3 contains 16 residues. CDR1 is SGHTA and CDR2 is FQGNSA in the germline V gene. V dropped 5 bases and J dropped 10; count of bases not matched to a gene: 16. The CDR3: CASSPISTRGDREQFF. The CDR3 DNA follows: TGTGCCAGCAGCCCTATCTCGACTAGGGGGGACAGGGAGCAGTTCTTC.

To note about this clone: The same CDR3 is also encoded by other DNA sequences in this sample. The chain recombines TRBV30 with TRBJ2-7, with TRBD2 matching over 7 bases. Unmatched junction bases numbered 16, after V lost 3 bases and J lost 2 bases. In germline, CDR1 is GTSNPN, CDR2 SVGIG (reference sequence). This CDR3 is built from 17 residues. Here the CDR3 reads CAWSRVVGGRRTYEQYF. In DNA form, the CDR3 reads TGTGCCTGGAGCAGGGTCGTGGGCGGGAGAAGGACCTACGAGCAGTACTTC.

The V and J genes are TRBV7-6 and TRBJ2-1, with 7 bases that match TRBD2. J was trimmed by 8 bases and V by 5 bases; bases with no gene match: 12. This CDR3 has 15 amino acids. Germline CDR1 and CDR2: SGHVS and FNYEAQ. The CDR3, as DNA: TGTGCCAGCAGCGTCCTAGCGGCAAAGGGCTATGAGCAGTTCTTC. Residues: CASSVLAAKGYEQFF.

The chain combines TRBV2 with TRBJ2-7, with 8 bases aligning to TRBD1. This CDR3 has 13 residues. V gave up 3 bases and J gave up 2 bases; unmatched junction bases: 0. The germline gives CDR1 SNHLY, CDR2 FYNNEI. The CDR3 protein is CASSEDRAYEQYF. Written as DNA, the CDR3 is TGTGCCAGCAGTGAGGACAGGGCCTACGAGCAGTACTTC.

This clone was picked up a small number of times. The V and J genes are TRBV4-1 and TRBJ2-7; 7 bases match TRBD2. In germline, CDR1 is MGHRA, CDR2 YSYEKL. With V trimmed by 2 bases and J by 2 bases, 6 bases remained unmatched. This CDR3 has 15 amino acids. The CDR3 here is CASSQYGGGPYEQYF. The CDR3 nucleotides are TGCGCCAGCAGCCAATATGGGGGAGGGCCCTACGAGCAGTACTTC.

The chain combines TRBV15 with TRBJ2-1, with 10 bases lining up with TRBD2. V lost 1 base and J lost 7; bases outside the gene matches: 7. The CDR3 has 16 residues. Germline values: CDR1 LNHNV, CDR2 YYDKDF (reference sequence). In nucleotides, the CDR3 is TGTGCCACCAGCAGAGTACGGACTAGCGGTTGGAATGAGCAGTTCTTC. Translating gives CATSRVRTSGWNEQFF. The full variable domain, in which reference TRBV15 and TRBJ2-1 provide the parts outside the CDR3, is DAMVIQNPRYQVTQFGKPVTLSCSQTLNHNVMYWYQQKSSQAPKLLFHYYDKDFNNEADTPDNFQSRRPNTSFCFLDIRSPGLGDTAMYLCATSRVRTSGWNEQFFGPGTRLTVL.

V is TRBV27 and J is TRBJ2-5, with TRBD2 matching over 11 bases. The CDR3 runs to 15 residues. Germline V lookup: CDR1 MNHEY, CDR2 SMNVEV (reference sequence). V lost 2 bases to trimming and J lost 5 bases; unmatched junction nucleotides: 4. This chain's CDR3 is CASSLGSGREETQYF. The CDR3 DNA reads as TGTGCCAGCAGTTTAGGTAGCGGGAGGGAGGAGACCCAGTACTTC.